A single sample gave rise to the 21 T cell receptor beta chains below, sequenced in a study of blood T cell repertoires in COVID-19 (dated by TCRdb to 2018 to 2021). Libraries were constructed by the immunoSEQ multiplex PCR assay. TCRdb stores this immuneACCESS table with in-frame sequences only. Part of the clones is absent; in the studies checked, under half of the shortfall reflects unresolved V genes, and no reason is known for the rest. Present in this sample are 140,000 or so clones, 70% to 90% of which were seen just once. The ten largest account for roughly 2.5% of the sample. The sequenced sample was peripheral blood. The receptor source for this set is a human donor with acute or convalescent COVID-19. The donor label of this sample is uncertain.

The V call is TRBV6-5, the J call TRBJ2-7, with 9 bases that match TRBD1. CDR3 size: 14 residues. Germline V lookup: CDR1 MNHEY, CDR2 SVGAGI. V trimming: 5 bases; J trimming: 4 bases; junction bases outside the gene matches: 6. The CDR3 region is CASSKTGGVYEQYF. Written as DNA, the CDR3 is TGTGCCAGCAGTAAAACAGGGGGCGTATACGAGCAGTACTTC.

A few counts support this clone. The same CDR3 also results from other DNA sequences found in this sample. This chain uses TRBV27 with TRBJ2-2; 7 nucleotides align to TRBD1. The CDR3 is made up of 15 amino acids. CDR1 and CDR2 (germline): MNHEY, SMNVEV (reference sequence). V lost 5 bases and J lost 1; bases outside the gene matches: 4. The CDR3 coding sequence is TGTGCCAGCAGTCCCGACAGGGAGAACACCGGGGAGCTGTTTTTT. Amino acid sequence: CASSPDRENTGELFF.

The gene calls are TRBV21-1 and TRBJ1-5; TRBD1, the table's D call, was not compared with the DNA. TRBV21-1 is noted as a pseudogene. This CDR3 contains 17 residues. The DNA of the CDR3 is TGTGCCAGCTCGGTCCCAACCAGGGCCGCCAGCAATCAGCCCCAGCATTTT. Translation: CASSVPTRAASNQPQHF.

V is TRBV5-1 and J is TRBJ1-2; TRBD1 is a possible D gene (5 bases). The CDR3 totals 12 residues. The V and J ends lost 2 bases and 6 bases respectively, with 8 bases between them. The germline CDR1 and CDR2 sequences are SGHRS and YFSETQ. CDR3 region: CASSFKGDGYTF. The CDR3 DNA sequence: TGCGCCAGCAGCTTTAAAGGGGATGGCTACACCTTC. The full variable domain, in which reference TRBV5-1 and TRBJ1-2 provide the parts outside the CDR3, is KAGVTQTPRYLIKTRGQQVTLSCSPISGHRSVSWYQQTPGQGLQFLFEYFSETQRNKGNFPGRFSGRQFSNSRSEMNVSTLELGDSALYLCASSFKGDGYTFGSGTRLTVV.

This chain joins TRBV4-3 and TRBJ1-1; D perhaps matches TRBD1 (5 bases). CDR3 size: 16 residues. CDR1 LGHNA and CDR2 YSLEER come from the germline V gene. V was shortened by 6 bases and J by 1 base, with 18 bases between the two germline ends. CDR3 protein: CASRLNVFGGNTEAFF. Written as DNA, the CDR3 is TGCGCCAGCAGACTAAATGTCTTCGGGGGGAACACTGAAGCTTTCTTT.

The genes are TRBV5-1 and TRBJ2-5; D possibly corresponds to TRBD1 (6 bases). The CDR3 is 14 amino acids. CDR1 SGHRS and CDR2 YFSETQ come from the germline V gene. The V end was cut by 1 base, the J end by 0 bases, with 7 bases between. For the CDR3, the DNA is TGCGCCAGCAGCTTGACAGGGAACCAAGAGACCCAGTACTTC. It encodes CASSLTGNQETQYF. Combining the CDR3 with reference TRBV5-1 and TRBJ2-5 gives the whole variable domain KAGVTQTPRYLIKTRGQQVTLSCSPISGHRSVSWYQQTPGQGLQFLFEYFSETQRNKGNFPGRFSGRQFSNSRSEMNVSTLELGDSALYLCASSLTGNQETQYFGPGTRLLVL.

V usage is TRBV19 and J usage is TRBJ1-2, with a tentative D call TRBD1 (5 bases). The CDR3 runs 13 residues. Trimming cost V 3 bases and J 3 bases, with 8 bases left between them. Germline CDR1 reads LNHDA; CDR2 reads SQIVND (reference sequence). The CDR3 coding sequence is TGTGCCAGTAGTATGCGGGGGGACTATGGCTACACCTTC. Translating gives CASSMRGDYGYTF.

The genes are TRBV30 and TRBJ2-4; tentatively, D is TRBD2 (5 bases). Trimming shortened V by 3 bases and J by 5 bases, and 17 bases separated the two germline ends. The CDR3 is made up of 15 amino acids. The germline CDR1 and CDR2 sequences are GTSNPN and SVGIG (reference sequence). CDR3 protein: CAWSRAAGLENIQYF. The CDR3 nucleotides read TGTGCCTGGAGCCGGGCCGCGGGCTTGGAAAACATTCAGTACTTC. Full variable domain (remainder filled in from reference TRBV30 and TRBJ2-4): SQTIHQWPATLVQPVGSPLSLECTVEGTSNPNLYWYRQAAGRGLQLLFYSVGIGQISSEVPQNLSASRPQDRQFILSSKKLLLSDSGFYLCAWSRAAGLENIQYFGAGTRLSVL.

The rearrangement joins TRBV15 to TRBJ1-1, with D perhaps matching TRBD1 (5 bases). The germline V gene encodes CDR1 LNHNV and CDR2 YYDKDF (reference sequence). The CDR3 totals 15 residues. V was clipped by 1 base and J by 5 bases, with 14 bases between them. In DNA form, the CDR3 reads TGTGCCACCAGCAGAGTTAGGGGCGGGGGGACTGAAGCTTTCTTT. This sequence encodes CATSRVRGGGTEAFF.

The chain joins TRBV7-3 to TRBJ1-1, with a possible D match to TRBD1 (5 bases). Germline CDR1 is SGHTA and CDR2 is FQGTGA. Trimming cost V 3 bases and J 1 base, with 6 bases left between them. This CDR3 is built from 13 residues. The CDR3 spells CASSFRENTEAFF. CDR3 DNA sequence: TGTGCCAGCAGCTTCAGGGAGAACACTGAAGCTTTCTTT.

This chain links TRBV10-3 with TRBJ1-4; 8 nucleotides align to TRBD1. Germline V gene sequence: CDR1 ENHRY, CDR2 SYGVKD. The CDR3 runs 16 residues. The V segment lost 3 bases and the J segment 4 bases; nucleotides outside the gene matches: 7. The CDR3 reads CAISEKGTGINEKLFF. The CDR3 nucleotides read TGTGCCATCAGTGAAAAGGGGACAGGTATTAATGAAAAACTGTTTTTT.

The V call is TRBV12-3 or TRBV12-4, the J call TRBJ2-7; D is uncertain. V lost 2 bases, J lost 4 bases, and 9 bases lay in between. This CDR3 spans 13 amino acids. CDR3 loop: CASSLNRRYEQYF. The CDR3 DNA reads TGTGCCAGCAGTTTAAATCGGCGGTACGAGCAGTACTTC.

The sample holds a few counts of this clone. The V gene is TRBV18, the J gene TRBJ2-1; D gene unclear. Per the germline V gene, CDR1 is KGHSH and CDR2 is LQKENI. Trimming took 6 bases from V and 8 from J, leaving 11 bases between them. CDR3 length: 12 residues. The CDR3 region has the DNA TGTGCCAGCTCGCCCATCAGCGATGAGCAGTTCTTC. This sequence encodes CASSPISDEQFF.

The chain carries TRBV28 and TRBJ2-2, with 9 nucleotides matching TRBD2. V trimming: 5 bases; J trimming: 6 bases; junction bases outside the gene matches: 13. This CDR3 contains 17 residues. The germline V gene encodes CDR1 MDHEN and CDR2 SYDVKM. The CDR3 is CASSPGPGLARPGELFF. In DNA form, the CDR3 reads TGTGCCAGCAGTCCGGGGCCGGGACTAGCTAGACCCGGGGAGCTGTTTTTT.

This CDR3 reads CASSLNQGYEQFF. For the CDR3, the DNA is TGTGCCAGCAGCTTAAACCAGGGGTATGAGCAGTTCTTC. The rearrangement joins TRBV7-3 to TRBJ2-1; TRBD1 might be the D (6 bases). V lost 1 base and J 8 bases, leaving 9 bases between the germline ends. Germline V lookup: CDR1 SGHTA, CDR2 FQGTGA. This CDR3 has 13 amino acids.

V usage is TRBV5-4 and J usage is TRBJ2-7; TRBD2 matches at 9 bases. This CDR3 is built from 14 residues. Germline assignment: CDR1 SGHNT and CDR2 YYREEE (reference sequence). Unmatched junction bases numbered 4, after V lost 4 bases and J lost 2 bases. The CDR3 loop is CASSRSGRPYEQYV. CDR3 coding DNA: TGTGCCAGCAGCCGAAGCGGGAGGCCCTACGAGCAGTACGTC.

This sequence joins TRBV9 and TRBJ1-1; possible D gene TRBD1, 6 bases. The germline gives CDR1 SGDLS, CDR2 YYNGEE. The V and J ends lost 5 bases and 6 bases respectively, with 14 bases between them. The CDR3 consists of 13 residues. The CDR3 DNA is TGTGCCAGCAGTCCTCGGGACAAACCTGAAGCTTTCTTT. This gives the protein CASSPRDKPEAFF. Based on the CDR3 plus reference TRBV9 and TRBJ1-1, the full variable domain is DSGVTQTPKHLITATGQRVTLRCSPRSGDLSVYWYQQSLDQGLQFLIQYYNGEERAKGNILERFSAQQFPDLHSELNLSSLELGDSALYFCASSPRDKPEAFFGQGTRLTVV.

The gene calls are TRBV12-2 and TRBJ2-7; the DNA was not compared with TRBD2, the D call given in the table. TRBV12-2 is assigned pseudogene status. The CDR3 has 15 amino acids. The DNA of the CDR3 is TGTGCAAGTCGCCCCCCTACTAGCGGGGGATACGAGCAGTACGTC. Translation: CASRPPTSGGYEQYV.

The rearrangement joins TRBV5-6 to TRBJ2-5; the match to TRBD2 covers 7 bases. Germline V gene lookup returns CDR1 SGHDT and CDR2 YYEEEE. The CDR3 has 15 amino acids. The junction had 7 bases not matched to a gene; V was cut back by 5 bases and J by 0 bases. The CDR3 loop is CASRSTGGYQETQYF. CDR3 sequence (DNA): TGTGCCAGCAGGTCTACGGGGGGATACCAAGAGACCCAGTACTTC.

This chain links TRBV12-5 with TRBJ2-7, with 10 bases aligning to TRBD1. Germline V lookup: CDR1 LGHNT, CDR2 FRNRAP. J gave up 4 bases and V 6 bases, and 9 bases lay outside the gene matches. CDR3 length: 15 residues. CDR3 sequence (DNA): TGTGCTAGTGGAACGACCGACAGGGGGCGGTACGAGCAGTACTTC. It is translated as CASGTTDRGRYEQYF.

The chain is built from TRBV29-1 and TRBJ1-4; D might be TRBD1 (6 bases). CDR1 and CDR2 from the germline V gene are SQVTM and ANQGSEA. The V and J ends lost 5 bases and 3 bases respectively, with 10 bases between them. CDR3 length: 13 amino acids. CDR3 sequence reads: CSVRGGPNEKLFF. The CDR3 bases are TGCAGCGTTAGGGGGGGGCCTAATGAAAAACTGTTTTTT.